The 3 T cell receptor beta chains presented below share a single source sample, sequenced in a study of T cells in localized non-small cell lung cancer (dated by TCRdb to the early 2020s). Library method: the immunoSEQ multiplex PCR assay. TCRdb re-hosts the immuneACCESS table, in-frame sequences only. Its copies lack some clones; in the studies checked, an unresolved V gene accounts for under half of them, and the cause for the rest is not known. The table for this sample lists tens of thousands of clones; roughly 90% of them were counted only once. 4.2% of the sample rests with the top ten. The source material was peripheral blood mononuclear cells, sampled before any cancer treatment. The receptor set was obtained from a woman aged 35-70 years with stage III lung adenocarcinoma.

The CDR3 here is CASSQQGYNEQFF. The CDR3 region has the DNA TGTGCCAGCAGTCAACAGGGCTACAATGAGCAGTTCTTC. The V gene is TRBV28, the J gene TRBJ2-1; tentative D call: TRBD1 (6 bases). Trimming stripped 5 bases from V and 3 bases from J, with 8 bases between. This CDR3 is built from 13 residues. From germline, CDR1 is MDHEN and CDR2 SYDVKM.

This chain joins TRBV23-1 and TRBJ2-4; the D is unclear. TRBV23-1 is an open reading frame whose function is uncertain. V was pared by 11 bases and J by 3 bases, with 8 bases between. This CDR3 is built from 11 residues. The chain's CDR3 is CAFIGKNIQYF. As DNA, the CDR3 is TGCGCCTTTATAGGCAAAAACATTCAGTACTTC.

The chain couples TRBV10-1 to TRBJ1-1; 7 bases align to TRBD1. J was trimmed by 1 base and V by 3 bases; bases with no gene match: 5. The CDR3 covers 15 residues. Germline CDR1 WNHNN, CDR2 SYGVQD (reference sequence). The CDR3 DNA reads TGCGCCAGCAGTGAAGTCAGGGGGAAGAACACTGAAGCTTTCTTT. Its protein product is CASSEVRGKNTEAFF.